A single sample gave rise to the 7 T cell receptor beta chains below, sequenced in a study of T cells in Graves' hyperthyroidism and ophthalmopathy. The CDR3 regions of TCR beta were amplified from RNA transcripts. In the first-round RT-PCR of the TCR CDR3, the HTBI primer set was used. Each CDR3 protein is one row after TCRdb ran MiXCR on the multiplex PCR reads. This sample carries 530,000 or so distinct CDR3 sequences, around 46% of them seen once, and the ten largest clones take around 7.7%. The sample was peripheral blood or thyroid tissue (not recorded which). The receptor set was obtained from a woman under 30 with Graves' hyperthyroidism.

As DNA, the CDR3 is TGTGCCAGCAGCTTATTCCCACGGGTGACAGGGGGGAGGGAGGAGACCCAGTACTTC. It is translated as CASSLFPRVTGGREETQYF. The genes are TRBV11-1 and TRBJ2-5; 9 positions match TRBD1. CDR1 and CDR2 from the germline V gene are SGHAT and FQDESV (reference sequence). The CDR3 spans 19 residues. V trimming: 2 bases; J trimming: 5 bases; junction bases outside the gene matches: 18.

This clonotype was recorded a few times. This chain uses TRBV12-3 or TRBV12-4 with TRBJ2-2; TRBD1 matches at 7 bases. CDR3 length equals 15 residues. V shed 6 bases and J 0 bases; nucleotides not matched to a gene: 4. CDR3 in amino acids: CASSPGQANTGELFF. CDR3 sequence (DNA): TGTGCCAGCAGCCCCGGACAGGCGAACACCGGGGAGCTGTTTTTT.

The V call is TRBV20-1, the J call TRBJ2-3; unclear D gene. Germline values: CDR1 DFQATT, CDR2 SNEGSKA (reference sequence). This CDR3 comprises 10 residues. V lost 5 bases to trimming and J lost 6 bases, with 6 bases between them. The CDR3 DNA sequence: TGCAGTGCTGTGTTGGATACGCAGTATTTT. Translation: CSAVLDTQYF.

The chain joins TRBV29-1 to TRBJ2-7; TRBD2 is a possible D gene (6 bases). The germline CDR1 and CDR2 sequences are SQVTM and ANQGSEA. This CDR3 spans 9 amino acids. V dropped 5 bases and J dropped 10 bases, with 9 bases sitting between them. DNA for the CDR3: TGCAGCGTTTCTGCGGGACAGTACTTC. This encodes CSVSAGQYF.

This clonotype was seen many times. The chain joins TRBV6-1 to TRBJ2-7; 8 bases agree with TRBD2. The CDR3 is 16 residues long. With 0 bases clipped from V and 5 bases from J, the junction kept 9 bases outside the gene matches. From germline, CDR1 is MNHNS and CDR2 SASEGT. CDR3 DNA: TGTGCCAGCAGTGAAGCGCCCGGGAGGGCCAGTGACGAGCAGTACTTC. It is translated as CASSEAPGRASDEQYF.

The CDR3 region is CASSPTDGDNEQFF. For the CDR3, the DNA is TGTGCCAGCAGCCCGACAGACGGGGACAATGAGCAGTTCTTC. The V and J genes are TRBV7-9 and TRBJ2-1; D could derive from TRBD1 or TRBD2 (5 bases each). The germline V gene has CDR1 SEHNR and CDR2 FQNEAQ (reference sequence). The V and J ends lost 5 bases and 5 bases respectively, with 13 bases between them. This CDR3 is 14 amino acids long.

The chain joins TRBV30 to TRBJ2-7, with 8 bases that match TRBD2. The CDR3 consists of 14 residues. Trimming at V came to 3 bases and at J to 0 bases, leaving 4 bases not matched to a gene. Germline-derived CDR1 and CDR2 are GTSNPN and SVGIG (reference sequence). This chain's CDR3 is CAWRTSGGSYEQYF. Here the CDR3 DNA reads TGTGCCTGGAGAACTAGCGGAGGCTCCTACGAGCAGTACTTC.